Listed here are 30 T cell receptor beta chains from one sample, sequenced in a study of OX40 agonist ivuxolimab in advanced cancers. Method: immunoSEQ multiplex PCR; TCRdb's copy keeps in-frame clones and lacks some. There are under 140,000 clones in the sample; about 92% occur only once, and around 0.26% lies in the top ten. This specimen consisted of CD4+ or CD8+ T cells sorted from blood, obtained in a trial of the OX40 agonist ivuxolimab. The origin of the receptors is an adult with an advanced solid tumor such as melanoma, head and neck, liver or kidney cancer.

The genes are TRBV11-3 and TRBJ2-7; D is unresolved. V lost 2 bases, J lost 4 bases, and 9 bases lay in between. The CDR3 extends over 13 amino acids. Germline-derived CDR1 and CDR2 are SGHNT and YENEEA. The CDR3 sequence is CASSLIYGYEQYF. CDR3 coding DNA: TGTGCCAGCAGCTTAATTTACGGTTACGAGCAGTACTTC.

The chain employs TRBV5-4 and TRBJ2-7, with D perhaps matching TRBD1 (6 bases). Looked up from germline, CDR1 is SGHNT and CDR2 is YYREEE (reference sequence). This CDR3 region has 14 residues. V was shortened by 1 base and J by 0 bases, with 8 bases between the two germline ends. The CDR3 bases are TGTGCCAGCAGCTTGAAGACAGGCTCCTACGAGCAGTACTTC. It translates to CASSLKTGSYEQYF.

The chain's CDR3 is CASSHREMGENSPLHF. The CDR3 DNA reads TGTGCCAGCAGCCATCGGGAGATGGGAGAAAATTCACCCCTCCACTTT. The V and J genes are TRBV4-2 and TRBJ1-6; unclear D gene. The germline V gene encodes CDR1 LGHNA and CDR2 YNFKEQ. Deletions cut 3 bases from V and 7 bases from J, with 16 bases between. This CDR3 comprises 16 residues.

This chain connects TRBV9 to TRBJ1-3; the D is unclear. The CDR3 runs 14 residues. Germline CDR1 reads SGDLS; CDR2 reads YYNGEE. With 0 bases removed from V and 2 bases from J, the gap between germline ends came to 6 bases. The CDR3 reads CASSVGVTGNTIYF. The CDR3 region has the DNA TGTGCCAGCAGCGTAGGTGTTACTGGAAACACCATATATTTT.

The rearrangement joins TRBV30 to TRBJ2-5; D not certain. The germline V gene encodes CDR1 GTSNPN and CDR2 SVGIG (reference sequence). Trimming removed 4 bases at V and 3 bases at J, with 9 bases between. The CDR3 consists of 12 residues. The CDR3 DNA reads TGTGCCTGGAAAAAGCTCGAAGAGACCCAGTACTTC. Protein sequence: CAWKKLEETQYF. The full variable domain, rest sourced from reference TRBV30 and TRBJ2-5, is SQTIHQWPATLVQPVGSPLSLECTVEGTSNPNLYWYRQAAGRGLQLLFYSVGIGQISSEVPQNLSASRPQDRQFILSSKKLLLSDSGFYLCAWKKLEETQYFGPGTRLLVL.

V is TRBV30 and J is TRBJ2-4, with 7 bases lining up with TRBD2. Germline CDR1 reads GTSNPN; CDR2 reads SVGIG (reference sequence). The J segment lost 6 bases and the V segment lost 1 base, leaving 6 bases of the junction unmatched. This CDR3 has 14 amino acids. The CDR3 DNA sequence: TGTGCCTGGAGTGGGGGGGGACTCCGAAACATTCAGTACTTC. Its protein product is CAWSGGGLRNIQYF.

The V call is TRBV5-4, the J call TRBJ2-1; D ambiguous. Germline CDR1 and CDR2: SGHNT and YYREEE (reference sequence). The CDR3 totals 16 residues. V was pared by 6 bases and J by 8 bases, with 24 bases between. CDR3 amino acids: CASNTLLTASVDEQFF. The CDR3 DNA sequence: TGTGCCAGCAACACCCTCCTTACGGCTAGTGTCGATGAGCAGTTCTTC.

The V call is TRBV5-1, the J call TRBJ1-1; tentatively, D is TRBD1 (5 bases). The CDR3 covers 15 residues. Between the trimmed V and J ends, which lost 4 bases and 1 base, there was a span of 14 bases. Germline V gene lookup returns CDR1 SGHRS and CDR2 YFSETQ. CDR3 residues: CASSGGDRRNTEAFF. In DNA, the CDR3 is TGCGCCAGCAGCGGGGGAGACAGAAGGAACACTGAAGCTTTCTTT.

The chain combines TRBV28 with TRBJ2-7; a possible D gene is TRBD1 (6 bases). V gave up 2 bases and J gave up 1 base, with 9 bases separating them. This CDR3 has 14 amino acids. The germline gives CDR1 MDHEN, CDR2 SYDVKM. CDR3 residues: CASSLGTRSYEQYF. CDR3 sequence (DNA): TGTGCCAGCAGTTTAGGGACAAGGTCCTACGAGCAGTACTTC.

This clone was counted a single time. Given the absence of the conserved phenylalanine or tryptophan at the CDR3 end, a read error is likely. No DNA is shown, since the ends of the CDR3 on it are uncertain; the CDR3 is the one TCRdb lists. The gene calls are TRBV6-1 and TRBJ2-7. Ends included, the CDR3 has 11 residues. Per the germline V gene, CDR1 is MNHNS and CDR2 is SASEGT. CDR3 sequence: CASSAGKQSAI.

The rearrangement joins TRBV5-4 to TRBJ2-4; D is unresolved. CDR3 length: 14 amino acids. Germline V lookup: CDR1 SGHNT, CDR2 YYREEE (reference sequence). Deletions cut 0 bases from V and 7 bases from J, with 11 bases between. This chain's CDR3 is CASSLEGKGNIQYF. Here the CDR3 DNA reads TGTGCCAGCAGCTTGGAAGGGAAAGGGAACATTCAGTACTTC. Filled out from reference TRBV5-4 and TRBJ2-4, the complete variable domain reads ETGVTQSPTHLIKTRGQQVTLRCSSQSGHNTVSWYQQALGQGPQFIFQYYREEENGRGNFPPRFSGLQFPNYSSELNVNALELDDSALYLCASSLEGKGNIQYFGAGTRLSVL.

The CDR3 loop is CSVGRRGTSGANVLTF. For the CDR3, the DNA is TGCAGCGTTGGACGAAGGGGAACCTCTGGGGCCAACGTCCTGACTTTC. This chain connects TRBV29-1 to TRBJ2-6, with a possible D match to TRBD1 (5 bases). The V and J ends lost 4 bases and 0 bases respectively, with 13 bases between them. Germline CDR1 and CDR2: SQVTM and ANQGSEA. This CDR3 spans 16 amino acids.

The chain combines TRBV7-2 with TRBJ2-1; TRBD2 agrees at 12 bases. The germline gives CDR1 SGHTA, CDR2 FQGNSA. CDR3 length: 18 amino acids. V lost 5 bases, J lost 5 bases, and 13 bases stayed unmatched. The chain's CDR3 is CASSHPYQTSGGDNEQFF. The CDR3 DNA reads TGTGCCAGCAGCCACCCCTACCAGACTAGCGGGGGAGACAATGAGCAGTTCTTC.

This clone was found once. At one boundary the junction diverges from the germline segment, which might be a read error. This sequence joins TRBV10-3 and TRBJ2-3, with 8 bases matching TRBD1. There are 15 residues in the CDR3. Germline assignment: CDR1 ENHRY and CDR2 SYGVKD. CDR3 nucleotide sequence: TGTGCCACCAGTCCAGCAGGGGGCAGGATGGATACGCAGTATTTT. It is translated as CATSPAGGRMDTQYF.

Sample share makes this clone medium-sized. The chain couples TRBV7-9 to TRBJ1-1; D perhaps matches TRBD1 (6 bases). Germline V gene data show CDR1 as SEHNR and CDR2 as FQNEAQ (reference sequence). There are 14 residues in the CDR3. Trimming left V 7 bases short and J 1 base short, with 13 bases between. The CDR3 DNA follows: TGTGCCAGCAACGAGGACAGAGCGAACACTGAAGCTTTCTTT. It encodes CASNEDRANTEAFF. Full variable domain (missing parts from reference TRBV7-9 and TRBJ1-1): DTGVSQNPRHKITKRGQNVTFRCDPISEHNRLYWYRQTLGQGPEFLTYFQNEAQLEKSRLLSDRFSAERPKGSFSTLEIQRTEQGDSAMYLCASNEDRANTEAFFGQGTRLTVV.

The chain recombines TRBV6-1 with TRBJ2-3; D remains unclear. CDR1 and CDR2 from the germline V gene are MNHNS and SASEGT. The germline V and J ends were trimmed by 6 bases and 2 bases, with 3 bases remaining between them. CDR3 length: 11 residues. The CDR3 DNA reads TGTGCCAGCAGATACACAGATACGCAGTATTTT. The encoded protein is CASRYTDTQYF.

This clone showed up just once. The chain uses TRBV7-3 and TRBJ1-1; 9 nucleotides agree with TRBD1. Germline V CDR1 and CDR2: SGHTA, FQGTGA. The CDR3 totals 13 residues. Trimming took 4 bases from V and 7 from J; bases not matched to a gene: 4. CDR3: CASSSDRGNEAFF. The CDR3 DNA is TGTGCCAGCAGCTCCGACAGGGGGAATGAAGCTTTCTTT.

CDR3 DNA sequence: TGTGCCAGCAGTAACAGGGGTGACTATGGCTACACCTTC. Its protein is CASSNRGDYGYTF. The chain links TRBV27 to TRBJ1-2, with 7 bases aligning to TRBD1. The CDR3 extends over 13 amino acids. Germline CDR1 reads MNHEY; CDR2 reads SMNVEV (reference sequence). Germline trimming cut 5 bases from V and 3 bases from J; bases unmatched to any gene: 3.

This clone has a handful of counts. The DNA for the CDR3 is TGTGCCAGCAGTCAGGGCCGTAATTCACCCCTCCACTTT. Protein sequence: CASSQGRNSPLHF. The V gene is TRBV2, the J gene TRBJ1-6; tentative D call: TRBD1 (5 bases). Trimming removed 5 bases at V and 6 bases at J, with 8 bases between. CDR1 and CDR2 (germline): SNHLY, FYNNEI. The CDR3 loop spans 13 amino acids.

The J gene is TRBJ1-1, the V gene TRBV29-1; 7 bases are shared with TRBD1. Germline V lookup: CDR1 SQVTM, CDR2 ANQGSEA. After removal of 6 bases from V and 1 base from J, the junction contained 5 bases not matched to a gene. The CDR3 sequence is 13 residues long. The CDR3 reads CSVVDRANTEAFF. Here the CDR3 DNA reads TGCAGCGTCGTTGACAGGGCGAACACTGAAGCTTTCTTT.

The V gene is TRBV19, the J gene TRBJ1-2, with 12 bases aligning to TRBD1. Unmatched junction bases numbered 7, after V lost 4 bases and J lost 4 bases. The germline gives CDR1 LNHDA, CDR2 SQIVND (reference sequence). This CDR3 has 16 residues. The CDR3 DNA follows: TGTGCCAGTAGTACGGGACAGGGGGCGGTGCTCTATGGCTACACCTTC. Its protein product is CASSTGQGAVLYGYTF.

The CDR3 reads CASSSGQINYGYTF. The DNA for the CDR3 is TGTGCCAGCAGCTCCGGACAGATTAACTATGGCTACACCTTC. V is TRBV28 and J is TRBJ1-2, with D possibly TRBD1 on 6 matching bases. V shed 6 bases and J shed 1 base, with 12 bases lying between them. Per germline, CDR1 MDHEN and CDR2 SYDVKM. The CDR3 runs to 14 residues.

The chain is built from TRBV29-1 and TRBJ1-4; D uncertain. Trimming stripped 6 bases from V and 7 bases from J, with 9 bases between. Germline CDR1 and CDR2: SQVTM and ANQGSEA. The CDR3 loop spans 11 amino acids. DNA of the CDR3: TGCAGCGTCGTGACGGTTGAAAAACTGTTTTTT. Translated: CSVVTVEKLFF.

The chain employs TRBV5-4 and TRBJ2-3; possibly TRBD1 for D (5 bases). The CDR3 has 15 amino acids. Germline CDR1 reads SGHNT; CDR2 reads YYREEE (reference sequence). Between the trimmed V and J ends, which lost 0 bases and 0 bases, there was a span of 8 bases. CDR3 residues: CASSLEQVSTDTQYF. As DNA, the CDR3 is TGTGCCAGCAGCTTGGAACAGGTTAGCACAGATACGCAGTATTTT.

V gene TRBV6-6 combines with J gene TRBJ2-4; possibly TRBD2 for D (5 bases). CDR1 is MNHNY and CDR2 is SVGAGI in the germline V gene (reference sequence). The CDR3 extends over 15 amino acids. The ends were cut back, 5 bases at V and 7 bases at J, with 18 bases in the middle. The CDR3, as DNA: TGTGCCAGCAGTCGAGGGCAGGCCGAGGGTAACATTCAGTACTTC. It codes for CASSRGQAEGNIQYF.

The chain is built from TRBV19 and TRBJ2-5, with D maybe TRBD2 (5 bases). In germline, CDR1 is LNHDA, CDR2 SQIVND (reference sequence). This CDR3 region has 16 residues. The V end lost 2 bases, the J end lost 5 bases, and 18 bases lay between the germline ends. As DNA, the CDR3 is TGTGCCAGTAGTATACGGAGGTTTAGCCGCGGGGAGACCCAGTACTTC. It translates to CASSIRRFSRGETQYF.

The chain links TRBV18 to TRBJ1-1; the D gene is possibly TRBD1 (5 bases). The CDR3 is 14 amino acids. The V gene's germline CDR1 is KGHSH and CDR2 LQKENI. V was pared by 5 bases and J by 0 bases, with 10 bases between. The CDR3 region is CASSMGPMNTEAFF. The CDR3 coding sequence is TGTGCCAGCTCAATGGGACCGATGAACACTGAAGCTTTCTTT.

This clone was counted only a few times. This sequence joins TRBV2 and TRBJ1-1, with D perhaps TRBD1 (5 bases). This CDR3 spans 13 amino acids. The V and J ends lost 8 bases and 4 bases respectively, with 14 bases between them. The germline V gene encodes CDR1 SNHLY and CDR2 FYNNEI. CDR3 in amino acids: CASVQGRVTEAFF. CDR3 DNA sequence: TGTGCCAGCGTTCAGGGAAGGGTCACTGAAGCTTTCTTT.

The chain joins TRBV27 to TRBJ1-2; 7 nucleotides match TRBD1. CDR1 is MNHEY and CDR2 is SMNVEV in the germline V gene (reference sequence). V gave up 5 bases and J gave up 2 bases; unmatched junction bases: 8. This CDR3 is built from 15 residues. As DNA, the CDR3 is TGTGCCAGCAGTGGTCGGACAGGAGAAAACTATGGCTACACCTTC. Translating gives CASSGRTGENYGYTF.

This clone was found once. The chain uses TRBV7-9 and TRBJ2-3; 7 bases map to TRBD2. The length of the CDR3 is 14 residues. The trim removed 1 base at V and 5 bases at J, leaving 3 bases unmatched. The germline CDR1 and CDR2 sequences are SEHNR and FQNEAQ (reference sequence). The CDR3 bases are TGTGCCAGCAGCTTAGGCCTAGCGGTAGATACGCAGTATTTT. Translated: CASSLGLAVDTQYF. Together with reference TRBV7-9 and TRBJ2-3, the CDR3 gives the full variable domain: DTGVSQNPRHKITKRGQNVTFRCDPISEHNRLYWYRQTLGQGPEFLTYFQNEAQLEKSRLLSDRFSAERPKGSFSTLEIQRTEQGDSAMYLCASSLGLAVDTQYFGPGTRLTVL.